The 14 T cell receptor beta chains below were found in one sample sequenced in a study of shared clonotypes between healthy human individuals. Selected positively for CCR7 and CD45RO-negative, naive CD8 cells excluded terminally differentiated effector memory CD45RA+ cells. The method was immunoSEQ multiplex PCR; TCRdb's version includes in-frame clones alone and lacks a portion of them. The data show hundreds of thousands of clones, about 96% seen once. Sequenced sample: naive CD8+ T cells sorted from blood. The receptors stem from a woman aged 25 to 39 in good health.

J is TRBJ2-3 and V is TRBV5-6; TRBD2 agrees at 10 bases. This CDR3 spans 17 amino acids. Germline loops: CDR1 SGHDT, CDR2 YYEEEE. V lost 6 bases, J lost 2 bases, and 12 bases stayed unmatched. CDR3 coding DNA: TGTGCCAGCACCCTTATAGCGGGAGGCGCCGACACAGATACGCAGTATTTT. It encodes CASTLIAGGADTDTQYF.

The CDR3 is CASSLDVRDGFYEQYF. Written as DNA, the CDR3 is TGTGCCAGCAGCTTAGATGTGCGGGACGGTTTCTACGAGCAGTACTTC. This chain joins TRBV11-2 and TRBJ2-7; the D gene is possibly TRBD2 (6 bases). Germline values: CDR1 SGHAT, CDR2 FQNNGV. The CDR3 length is 16 residues. Between the trimmed V and J ends, which lost 0 bases and 3 bases, there was a span of 15 bases.

The CDR3 region is CASTLGVSNQPQHF. DNA of the CDR3: TGTGCCAGCACCCTCGGGGTGAGCAATCAGCCCCAGCATTTT. V is TRBV28 and J is TRBJ1-5, with D unclear. In germline, CDR1 is MDHEN, CDR2 SYDVKM. V was pared by 7 bases and J by 1 base, with 11 bases between. The CDR3 is 14 amino acids.

The rearrangement joins TRBV6-5 to TRBJ2-1; TRBD2 agrees at 7 bases. The V and J ends lost 0 bases and 3 bases, in that order; junction bases with no gene match: 5. This CDR3 has 16 residues. The germline V gene encodes CDR1 MNHEY and CDR2 SVGAGI. As DNA, the CDR3 is TGTGCCAGCAGTTACTCGCCTAGCGGACTCTACAATGAGCAGTTCTTC. Protein product: CASSYSPSGLYNEQFF.

The rearrangement joins TRBV4-1 to TRBJ2-7; the match to TRBD1 covers 7 bases. Losses at the gene ends were 4 bases for V and 1 base for J; bases not matched to a gene: 4. Looked up from germline, CDR1 is MGHRA and CDR2 is YSYEKL. The CDR3 is 14 residues long. In nucleotides, the CDR3 is TGCGCCAGCAGCCCGCAGACAGGGTCCTACGAGCAGTACTTC. Translating it yields CASSPQTGSYEQYF.

In its sample, this clone was seen a few times. This chain connects TRBV29-1 to TRBJ1-2; a possible D gene is TRBD1 (5 bases). Germline V lookup: CDR1 SQVTM, CDR2 ANQGSEA. V lost 6 bases, J lost 6 bases, and 14 bases lay in between. CDR3 length: 12 residues. The CDR3 spells CSVLRDGDGYTF. The CDR3 region has the DNA TGCAGCGTGCTACGGGACGGAGATGGCTACACCTTC. Filled out from reference TRBV29-1 and TRBJ1-2, the complete variable domain reads SAVISQKPSRDICQRGTSLTIQCQVDSQVTMMFWYRQQPGQSLTLIATANQGSEATYESGFVIDKFPISRPNLTFSTLTVSNMSPEDSSIYLCSVLRDGDGYTFGSGTRLTVV.

The chain's CDR3 is CASSLTSGRTDTQYF. The CDR3 DNA sequence: TGTGCCAGCAGTTTGACTAGCGGGAGAACAGATACGCAGTATTTT. The rearrangement joins TRBV7-3 to TRBJ2-3; 12 bases are a match to TRBD2. CDR1 is SGHTA, CDR2 FQGTGA, per germline. The CDR3 runs 15 residues. J was trimmed by 3 bases and V by 6 bases; bases with no gene match: 4.

V gene TRBV30 combines with J gene TRBJ2-1; 10 bases fit TRBD1. V dropped 0 bases and J dropped 7; count of bases not matched to a gene: 3. The V gene's germline CDR1 is GTSNPN and CDR2 SVGIG (reference sequence). This CDR3 has 14 residues. For the CDR3, the DNA is TGTGCCTGGAGTGTAGGGACAGGGGAGAATGAGCAGTTCTTC. It yields the protein CAWSVGTGENEQFF.

On this clone: Additional DNA sequences in this sample encode the identical CDR3. This chain uses TRBV27 with TRBJ2-5; D not resolved. The tail of the sequence fits TRBJ2-7 better, so the J call may be wrong. Germline V CDR1 and CDR2: MNHEY, SMNVEV (reference sequence). This CDR3 has 11 residues. In DNA form, the CDR3 reads TGTGCCAGCAGTCAAGGTGGCGAGCAGTACTTC. Translated, it gives CASSQGGEQYF.

V is TRBV5-6 and J is TRBJ2-7; 9 nucleotides agree with TRBD1. The junction had 12 bases not matched to a gene; V was cut back by 4 bases and J by 7 bases. Germline assignment: CDR1 SGHDT and CDR2 YYEEEE. CDR3 length: 15 residues. The CDR3 region has the DNA TGTGCCAGCAGCATGCAAGGGACAGGGTCTACGGAGCAGTACTTC. It yields the protein CASSMQGTGSTEQYF. Filled out from reference TRBV5-6 and TRBJ2-7, the complete variable domain reads DAGVTQSPTHLIKTRGQQVTLRCSPKSGHDTVSWYQQALGQGPQFIFQYYEEEERQRGNFPDRFSGHQFPNYSSELNVNALLLGDSALYLCASSMQGTGSTEQYFGPGTRLTVT.

V is TRBV21-1 and J is TRBJ1-2; the DNA was not compared with TRBD1, the D call given in the table. TRBV21-1 is shown as a pseudogene. This CDR3 contains 17 residues. The CDR3 DNA is TGTGCCAGCAGCAAAGGAAGGACAGAAGACAATAACTATGGCTACACCTTC. Protein: CASSKGRTEDNNYGYTF.

The chain joins TRBV15 to TRBJ1-1; 9 bases line up with TRBD1. The V and J ends lost 5 bases and 3 bases, in that order; junction bases with no gene match: 4. Germline CDR1 LNHNV, CDR2 YYDKDF (reference sequence). The CDR3 is 14 amino acids. The CDR3 reads CATSSRQGDTEAFF. In DNA, the CDR3 is TGTGCCACCAGCTCTCGACAGGGGGACACTGAAGCTTTCTTT.

V gene TRBV29-1 combines with J gene TRBJ1-1; D possibly corresponds to TRBD1 (6 bases). Trimming stripped 7 bases from V and 4 bases from J, with 16 bases between. Looked up from germline, CDR1 is SQVTM and CDR2 is ANQGSEA. This CDR3 comprises 13 residues. This CDR3 is CSAAVGAATEAFF. The CDR3 coding sequence is TGCAGCGCGGCAGTGGGGGCTGCCACTGAAGCTTTCTTT.

The gene calls are TRBV5-6 and TRBJ2-2; 7 nucleotides agree with TRBD1. With 4 bases clipped from V and 3 bases from J, the junction kept 6 bases outside the gene matches. From germline, CDR1 is SGHDT and CDR2 YYEEEE. The CDR3 has 15 amino acids. DNA for the CDR3: TGTGCCAGCAGCCACGGGGACAGCTACACCGGGGAGCTGTTTTTT. Protein product: CASSHGDSYTGELFF. Full variable domain (rest looked up from reference TRBV5-6 and TRBJ2-2): DAGVTQSPTHLIKTRGQQVTLRCSPKSGHDTVSWYQQALGQGPQFIFQYYEEEERQRGNFPDRFSGHQFPNYSSELNVNALLLGDSALYLCASSHGDSYTGELFFGEGSRLTVL.